These 6 T cell receptor beta chains were sequenced from one sample in a study of T cell changes during pregnancy in multiple sclerosis. Assay: immunoSEQ multiplex PCR; the TCRdb copy retains only in-frame clones and omits some. The sample has 30,000 or so clones, around 89% seen once. The specimen comprised CD8+ T cells from peripheral blood mononuclear cells, sampled in the third trimester of pregnancy. These TCRs come from a female donor with multiple sclerosis, enrolled in a pregnancy study.

This chain uses TRBV27 with TRBJ1-4, with 8 positions matching TRBD1. The CDR3 covers 15 residues. V lost 0 bases, J lost 5 bases, and 2 bases stayed unmatched. Germline CDR1 reads MNHEY; CDR2 reads SMNVEV (reference sequence). This CDR3 is CASSLSTGVNEKLFF. The CDR3 DNA follows: TGTGCCAGCAGTTTATCGACAGGGGTAAATGAAAAACTGTTTTTT.

The chain joins TRBV7-6 to TRBJ1-5, with D perhaps matching TRBD1 (5 bases). CDR1 is SGHVS, CDR2 FNYEAQ, per germline. V dropped 2 bases and J dropped 6 bases, with 8 bases sitting between them. CDR3 size: 13 residues. DNA of the CDR3: TGTGCCAGCAGCTTAAGTACAGGTCAGCCCCAGCATTTT. Amino acid sequence: CASSLSTGQPQHF.

V and J are TRBV6-4 and TRBJ2-7; 9 bases are shared with TRBD1. The length of the CDR3 is 15 residues. Germline CDR1 reads MRHNA; CDR2 reads SNTAGT. The V gene end was trimmed by 6 bases and the J gene end by 3 bases; junction bases not matched to a gene: 9. CDR3 DNA: TGTGCCAGCAGCAATAATCAGACAGGGGGCTACGAGCAGTACTTC. This translates into CASSNNQTGGYEQYF.

This sequence joins TRBV29-1 and TRBJ1-2; D is possibly TRBD1 (6 bases). Germline assignment: CDR1 SQVTM and CDR2 ANQGSEA. CDR3 size: 12 residues. Deletions cut 6 bases from V and 4 bases from J, with 12 bases between. DNA for the CDR3: TGCAGCGTCCCCAGAGGGGGCTATGGCTACACCTTC. It codes for CSVPRGGYGYTF.

The chain uses TRBV27 and TRBJ2-1; 11 bases align to TRBD1. CDR1 is MNHEY, CDR2 SMNVEV, per germline (reference sequence). With V trimmed by 1 base and J by 6 bases, 2 bases remained unmatched. CDR3 length: 15 residues. The CDR3 loop reads CASSLWDRGSNEQFF. DNA for the CDR3: TGTGCCAGCAGTTTATGGGACAGGGGGTCCAATGAGCAGTTCTTC.

J is TRBJ2-3 and V is TRBV9; 8 nucleotides match TRBD2. Germline V gene lookup returns CDR1 SGDLS and CDR2 YYNGEE. V lost 4 bases to trimming and J lost 6 bases; unmatched junction nucleotides: 4. The CDR3 has 13 amino acids. The CDR3 here is CASSRGGEDTQYF. CDR3 in DNA: TGTGCCAGCAGCCGGGGGGGGGAGGATACGCAGTATTTT.